Listed here are 14 T cell receptor beta chains from one sample, sequenced in a study of CD8 T cells in ankylosing spondylitis. General study results and limits: Characteristic, it appeared, of ankylosing spondylitis blood was a TCR beta motif of roughly 8 highly homologous variants.

These TCRs' antigens remain unknown. TCRdb re-derived calls from the 5' RACE reads in MiXCR, one entry per CDR3 protein. This table has a few hundred thousand distinct CDR3 sequences, under 20% appearing once. Sequences were obtained from blood, either unsorted or a sorted T cell fraction (not recorded which). The source of these receptors is a male donor with ankylosing spondylitis.

The chain joins TRBV4-2 to TRBJ1-3, with 9 positions matching TRBD1. Per the germline V gene, CDR1 is LGHNA and CDR2 is YNFKEQ. Trimming took 6 bases from V and 1 from J; bases not matched to a gene: 7. The CDR3 runs 16 residues. In DNA form, the CDR3 reads TGTGCCAGCAGTCAGGGACAGGGTGAATCTGGAAACACCATATATTTT. This encodes CASSQGQGESGNTIYF.

The rearrangement links TRBV5-1 to TRBJ1-3; D gene uncertain. Per the germline V gene, CDR1 is SGHRS and CDR2 is YFSETQ. V shed 0 bases and J shed 1 base, with 11 bases lying between them. This CDR3 contains 16 residues. The CDR3 region has the DNA TGCGCCAGCAGCTTGGGGGTTGTGTGGTCTGGAAACACCATATATTTT. It is translated as CASSLGVVWSGNTIYF.

Only a few counts were recorded for this clonotype. V gene TRBV20-1 combines with J gene TRBJ2-7; maybe TRBD1 (6 bases). V dropped 3 bases and J dropped 4 bases, with 19 bases sitting between them. This CDR3 has 15 residues. Germline CDR1 reads DFQATT; CDR2 reads SNEGSKA (reference sequence). DNA for the CDR3: TGCAGTGCTAGTCGTTGGGGGCTTTTTCGATACGAGCAGTACTTC. Its protein is CSASRWGLFRYEQYF.

This chain uses TRBV6-1 with TRBJ1-1; tentatively, D is TRBD1 (5 bases). The ends were cut back, 3 bases at V and 4 bases at J, with 18 bases in the middle. Germline CDR1 reads MNHNS; CDR2 reads SASEGT. There are 16 residues in the CDR3. The CDR3 sequence: CASSEGGVGAGTEAFF. The CDR3 DNA sequence: TGTGCCAGCAGTGAGGGGGGAGTAGGGGCGGGCACTGAAGCTTTCTTT.

This chain connects TRBV2 to TRBJ2-7; D unresolved. Germline-derived CDR1 and CDR2 are SNHLY and FYNNEI. This CDR3 is built from 16 residues. With 0 bases removed from V and 9 bases from J, the gap between germline ends came to 21 bases. The CDR3 DNA follows: TGTGCCAGCAGTGAAGCGCGTAACACCCTCGCTCATATGCAGTACTTC. Protein: CASSEARNTLAHMQYF.

This sequence joins TRBV5-1 and TRBJ1-1; D unresolved. The CDR3 sequence is 14 residues long. Between the trimmed V and J ends, which lost 5 bases and 3 bases, there was a span of 14 bases. Germline V gene sequence: CDR1 SGHRS, CDR2 YFSETQ. CDR3 coding DNA: TGCGCCAGCAGTTCCCAGACGGTCCACACTGAAGCTTTCTTT. Translated: CASSSQTVHTEAFF.

This clonotype appeared a few times. V usage is TRBV7-2 and J usage is TRBJ2-5, with 12 bases identical to TRBD2. The junction had 5 bases not matched to a gene; V was cut back by 4 bases and J by 5 bases. CDR3 length: 15 amino acids. Germline V CDR1 and CDR2: SGHTA, FQGNSA. In nucleotides, the CDR3 is TGTGCCAGCAGCTCTAGCGGGAGGGCCCTCGAGACCCAGTACTTC. Its translation: CASSSSGRALETQYF.

A few counts support this clonotype. This rearrangement joins TRBV2 to TRBJ1-6; the D gene is possibly TRBD1 (5 bases). V lost 7 bases to trimming and J lost 0 bases, with 10 bases between them. This CDR3 region has 15 residues. Germline CDR1 reads SNHLY; CDR2 reads FYNNEI. The CDR3 protein is CASTRGSSYNSPLHF. The CDR3 DNA sequence: TGTGCCAGCACTAGGGGAAGCTCCTATAATTCACCCCTCCACTTT.

Many counts were recorded for this clonotype. The chain recombines TRBV5-1 with TRBJ2-7; 7 bases map to TRBD2. The trim removed 3 bases at V and 4 bases at J, leaving 7 bases unmatched. This CDR3 comprises 14 residues. The germline V gene encodes CDR1 SGHRS and CDR2 YFSETQ. CDR3 amino acids: CASSSRTRSYEQYF. CDR3 coding DNA: TGCGCCAGCAGCTCCCGGACTAGGTCTTACGAGCAGTACTTC.

This clonotype was found a few times. The rearrangement uses TRBV2 and TRBJ1-5, with D possibly matching TRBD1 (6 bases). The CDR3 length is 18 residues. Germline assignment: CDR1 SNHLY and CDR2 FYNNEI. Between the trimmed V and J ends, which lost 0 bases and 3 bases, there was a span of 18 bases. CDR3 in DNA: TGTGCCAGCAGTGAAGCGCCCCCCGACAGGTTCTACAATCAGCCCCAGCATTTT. As protein: CASSEAPPDRFYNQPQHF.

The gene calls are TRBV6-5 and TRBJ1-6; the D gene is possibly TRBD1 (5 bases). The CDR3 is made up of 16 amino acids. In germline, CDR1 is MNHEY, CDR2 SVGAGI. The germline V and J ends were trimmed by 2 bases and 7 bases, with 15 bases remaining between them. CDR3 in DNA: TGTGCCAGCAGTTACGGGCAGGGAGTTGGGAATTCACCCCTCCACTTT. It is translated as CASSYGQGVGNSPLHF.

This clonotype was seen many times. The V call is TRBV12-3 or TRBV12-4, the J call TRBJ2-3; 11 bases are a match to TRBD2. The CDR3 covers 15 residues. The ends lost 5 bases at V and 4 bases at J; junction bases unmatched: 5. The CDR3 DNA is TGTGCCAGCAGTCCCGGACTAGCGGGCGCAGATACGCAGTATTTT. This translates into CASSPGLAGADTQYF.

This clonotype came up a few times. The rearrangement links TRBV3-1 to TRBJ1-2; weak D call: TRBD1 (5 bases). The V end lost 4 bases, the J end lost 14 bases, and 26 bases lay between the germline ends. This CDR3 comprises 15 residues. Germline values: CDR1 LGHDT, CDR2 YNNKEL (reference sequence). CDR3 region: CASSPTTGGGRARTF. The CDR3 DNA follows: TGTGCCAGCAGCCCAACTACGGGCGGGGGACGGGCTAGGACCTTC.

This clonotype was detected only a few times. The V and J genes are TRBV12-3 or TRBV12-4 and TRBJ2-5; 8 bases align to TRBD1. The CDR3 has 16 amino acids. With V trimmed by 5 bases and J by 2 bases, 10 bases remained unmatched. The CDR3 loop is CASSPETGARQETQYF. The DNA for the CDR3 is TGTGCCAGCAGTCCCGAGACAGGGGCAAGACAAGAGACCCAGTACTTC.